The 9 T cell receptor beta chains given below trace back to one sample, sequenced in a study of Graves' ophthalmopathy and Graves' hyperthyroidism (dated by TCRdb to the late 2010s). TCRdb names Illumina HiSeq 2000 as the instrument used. For repertoire sequencing, TCR beta CDR3 regions were amplified from RNA transcripts. A first-round RT-PCR used HTBI primers with the Qiagen OneStep RT-PCR kit, followed by a second-round multiplex PCR, size selection and purification. The public sequencing data were trimmed at Q25 with fastp and processed into clonotypes with MiXCR by TCRdb, which kept only in-frame beta chains. Every CDR3 protein is listed once, alongside the most common genes and DNA of its rows. This sample holds about 740,000 distinct CDR3 sequences; 40% were observed only once. The top ten clonotypes cover around 40% of the sample. Source material: peripheral blood. The receptors derive from an adult man with Graves' ophthalmopathy.

The chain carries TRBV5-5 and TRBJ1-2; D gene uncertain. This CDR3 has 14 amino acids. V was pared by 4 bases and J by 4 bases, with 14 bases between. The V gene's germline CDR1 is SGHKS and CDR2 YYEKEE (reference sequence). CDR3 sequence: CASSHSRASYGYTF. DNA for the CDR3: TGTGCCAGCAGCCACTCCCGGGCCTCCTATGGCTACACCTTC. The full variable domain, completed using reference TRBV5-5 and TRBJ1-2, is DAGVTQSPTHLIKTRGQQVTLRCSPISGHKSVSWYQQVLGQGPQFIFQYYEKEERGRGNFPDRFSARQFPNYSSELNVNALLLGDSALYLCASSHSRASYGYTFGSGTRLTVV.

This clonotype was observed at least ten times. The J gene is TRBJ1-4, the V gene TRBV10-3; the D is unclear. CDR1 and CDR2 from the germline V gene are ENHRY and SYGVKD. Trimming stripped 0 bases from V and 3 bases from J, with 8 bases between. The CDR3 totals 15 residues. The CDR3 nucleotides read TGTGCCATCAGTGAGTCCTCCACGGCTAATGAAAAACTGTTTTTT. Translated: CAISESSTANEKLFF.

This clonotype has ten or more counts. The chain carries TRBV2 and TRBJ1-2; possible D gene TRBD1, 6 bases. V gave up 6 bases and J gave up 4 bases, with 12 bases separating them. Germline V CDR1 and CDR2: SNHLY, FYNNEI. The CDR3 covers 13 residues. The CDR3: CASRTGPSYGYTF. The CDR3 nucleotides read TGTGCCAGCAGGACAGGCCCGAGCTATGGCTACACCTTC. The variable domain in full, completed from reference TRBV2 and TRBJ1-2, reads EPEVTQTPSHQVTQMGQEVILRCVPISNHLYFYWYRQILGQKVEFLVSFYNNEISEKSEIFDDQFSVERPDGSNFTLKIRSTKLEDSAMYFCASRTGPSYGYTFGSGTRLTVV.

Comment on this clonotype: This may be a read error: a much more frequent sequence differs by one nucleotide. The chain couples TRBV10-3 to TRBJ1-4; 11 bases match TRBD1. This CDR3 has 14 residues. The germline V gene encodes CDR1 ENHRY and CDR2 SYGVKD. The CDR3 region is CAISGTGGNGKLFF. CDR3 in DNA: TGTGCCATCAGCGGGACAGGGGGGAATGGAAAACTGTTTTTT.

This clonotype showed up just a few times. The rearrangement joins TRBV7-9 to TRBJ1-6; D uncertain. CDR3 length equals 15 residues. Germline loops: CDR1 SEHNR, CDR2 FQNEAQ (reference sequence). Trimming shortened V by 5 bases and J by 9 bases, and 17 bases separated the two germline ends. The CDR3 spells CASSQDPVEFSPLHF. The CDR3 DNA is TGTGCCAGCAGCCAAGATCCGGTGGAATTTTCACCCCTCCACTTT.

This clonotype was seen many times. The rearrangement uses TRBV9 and TRBJ1-4, with 9 bases fitting TRBD1. Trimming removed 3 bases from V and 5 bases from J; junction bases left unmatched: 11. This CDR3 region has 17 residues. The V gene's germline CDR1 is SGDLS and CDR2 YYNGEE. CDR3 sequence (DNA): TGTGCCAGCAGCGGCGGGACAGGGAGGGAGTACAATGAAAAACTGTTTTTT. This translates into CASSGGTGREYNEKLFF.

V is TRBV11-2 and J is TRBJ1-5; D not certain. Germline values: CDR1 SGHAT, CDR2 FQNNGV. The CDR3 consists of 14 residues. Trimming stripped 0 bases from V and 14 bases from J, with 17 bases between. CDR3 region: CASSLEQLSPYEHF. CDR3 DNA sequence: TGTGCCAGCAGCTTAGAGCAGCTCAGTCCCTACGAGCATTTT.

The chain is built from TRBV7-9 and TRBJ1-5; 11 bases align to TRBD1. Germline V gene data show CDR1 as SEHNR and CDR2 as FQNEAQ (reference sequence). The CDR3 is 15 amino acids. In nucleotides, the CDR3 is TGTGCTAGACCACTAGGGACAGGGGGTGGTCAGCCCCAGCATTTT. This translates into CARPLGTGGGQPQHF.

The genes are TRBV9 and TRBJ2-2; 7 positions match TRBD2. Germline lookup yields CDR1 SGDLS and CDR2 YYNGEE. V was clipped by 4 bases and J by 0 bases; unmatched bases: 9. The CDR3 loop spans 17 amino acids. The CDR3 protein is CASSFPGLTSNTGELFF. The DNA of the CDR3 is TGTGCCAGCAGCTTCCCGGGACTAACCTCGAACACCGGGGAGCTGTTTTTT.